The source of this T cell receptor (beta chain) is a study of T cells after yellow fever vaccination. TCRdb fed the 5' RACE reads into MiXCR, producing one record per CDR3 protein. Of just under 600,000 distinct CDR3 sequences in the sample, around an eighth were seen once. This clonotype was picked up many times. With 3 bases clipped from V and 3 bases from J, the junction kept 9 bases outside the gene matches. There are 15 residues in the CDR3. The germline gives CDR1 SGHKS, CDR2 YYEKEE (reference sequence). This sequence joins TRBV5-5 and TRBJ2-7; 7 positions agree with TRBD2. Here the sequenced sample was PBMCs, taken on the day of the yellow fever booster vaccination. The origin of this receptor is a young man who received the YFV17D yellow fever vaccine. The CDR3 DNA follows: TGTGCCAGCAGCTCGACTAGCTTTACTTACTACGAGCAGTACTTC. Translated: CASSSTSFTYYEQYF.